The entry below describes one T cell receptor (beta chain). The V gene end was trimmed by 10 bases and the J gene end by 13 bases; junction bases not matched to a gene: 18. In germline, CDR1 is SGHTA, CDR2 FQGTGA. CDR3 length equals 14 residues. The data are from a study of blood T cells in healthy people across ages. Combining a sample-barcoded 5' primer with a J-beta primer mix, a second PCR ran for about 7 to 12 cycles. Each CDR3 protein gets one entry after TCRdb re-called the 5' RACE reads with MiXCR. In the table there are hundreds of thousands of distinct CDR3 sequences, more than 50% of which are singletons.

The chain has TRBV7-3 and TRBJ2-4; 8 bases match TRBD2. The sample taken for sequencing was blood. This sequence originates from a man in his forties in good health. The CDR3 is CANRPLAGWREQYF. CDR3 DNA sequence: TGTGCCAATAGGCCTCTAGCGGGTTGGAGGGAGCAGTACTTC.